The subject of this entry is one T cell receptor beta chain. Its target is unknown. This record belongs to a study of cytomegalovirus exposure and HLA in healthy donors. Study-level background: From donors who were HLA-typed, an early data release held approximately 80 million unique TCRs.

Researchers ran the PCR with 60 Vbeta and 13 Jbeta primers. TCRdb's copy holds only in-frame clones and misses some; the assay was immunoSEQ multiplex PCR. The table includes around 91,000 clones, roughly 78% detected once. J was trimmed by 4 bases and V by 3 bases; bases with no gene match: 3. There are 14 residues in the CDR3. CDR1 and CDR2 (germline): SGHDT, YYEEEE. Study observations and caveats: In a later analysis, TCR beta V- and J-gene trimming was associated with a missense DCLRE1C variant. In a later analysis, HLA-associated TCR beta chains were more clonally expanded than equally common others. Usually a TCR sequence was rare, but some public TCRs were found in many donors.

The J gene is TRBJ2-2, the V gene TRBV5-6, with TRBD1 identical over 7 bases. This TCR came from a male donor in good health and CMV-seropositive. The sequenced material came from PBMCs. The CDR3 region is CASSWGQSTGELFF. CDR3 DNA sequence: TGTGCCAGCAGCTGGGGACAGTCCACCGGGGAGCTGTTTTTT.